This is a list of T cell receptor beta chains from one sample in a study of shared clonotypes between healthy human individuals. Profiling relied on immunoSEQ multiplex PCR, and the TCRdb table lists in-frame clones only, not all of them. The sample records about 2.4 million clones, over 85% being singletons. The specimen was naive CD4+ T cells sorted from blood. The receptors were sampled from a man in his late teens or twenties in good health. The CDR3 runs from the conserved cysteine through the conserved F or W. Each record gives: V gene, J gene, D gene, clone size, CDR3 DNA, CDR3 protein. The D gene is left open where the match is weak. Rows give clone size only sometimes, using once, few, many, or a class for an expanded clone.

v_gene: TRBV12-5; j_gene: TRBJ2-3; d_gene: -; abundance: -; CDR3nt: TGTGCTAGTGCTATTAGGGGGACCGGGGGTGCAGATACGCAGTATTTT; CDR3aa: CASAIRGTGGADTQYF
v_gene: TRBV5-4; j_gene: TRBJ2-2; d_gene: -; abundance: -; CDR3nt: TGTGCCAGCAGCTTGACTGGGTTGGGCACCGGGGAGCTGTTTTTT; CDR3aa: CASSLTGLGTGELFF
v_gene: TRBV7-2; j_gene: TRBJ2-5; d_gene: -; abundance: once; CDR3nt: TGTGCCAGCAGCTTAGGGAAAGCCCAGTACTTC; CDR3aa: CASSLGKAQYF
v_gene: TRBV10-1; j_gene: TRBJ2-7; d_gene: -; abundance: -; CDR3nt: TGCGCCAGCAGAAAAACAGGGTTCTACGAGCAGTACTTC; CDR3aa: CASRKTGFYEQYF
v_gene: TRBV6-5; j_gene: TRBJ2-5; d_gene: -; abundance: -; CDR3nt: TGTGCCAGCAGTTACGGGTCTGTTCAAGAGACCCAGTACTTC; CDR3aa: CASSYGSVQETQYF
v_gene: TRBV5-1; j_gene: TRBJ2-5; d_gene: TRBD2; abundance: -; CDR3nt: TGCGCCAGCAGCTTGGGGACTAGCGGGGGGCAAGAGACCCAGTACTTC; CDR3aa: CASSLGTSGGQETQYF
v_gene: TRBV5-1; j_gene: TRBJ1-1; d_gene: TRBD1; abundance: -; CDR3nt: TGCGCCAGCAGCTTCGCAGGGACAGACACTGAAGCTTTCTTT; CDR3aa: CASSFAGTDTEAFF
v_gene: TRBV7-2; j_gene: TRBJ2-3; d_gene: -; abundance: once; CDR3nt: TGTGCCAGCAGCTTAGACCCCGGAGGCTTAGACGTGGCAGATACGCAGTATTTT; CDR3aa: CASSLDPGGLDVADTQYF
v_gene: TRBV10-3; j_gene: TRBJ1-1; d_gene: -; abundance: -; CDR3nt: TGTGCCATCAGTGAGTCGGAATTTGGGGAAATGAACACTGAAGCTTTCTTT; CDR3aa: CAISESEFGEMNTEAFF
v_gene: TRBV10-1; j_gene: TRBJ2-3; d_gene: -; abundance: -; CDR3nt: TGCGCCAGCAGTGAGATAGGCCATGGGGCCACAGATACGCAGTATTTT; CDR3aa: CASSEIGHGATDTQYF
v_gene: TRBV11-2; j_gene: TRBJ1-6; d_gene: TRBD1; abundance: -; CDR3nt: TGTGCCAGCAGCTTAGGGGACAGGGCTAGAAATTCACCCCTCCACTTT; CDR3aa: CASSLGDRARNSPLHF
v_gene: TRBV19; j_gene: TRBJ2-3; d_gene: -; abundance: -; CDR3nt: TGTGCCAGTAGTATGCAGCAAGATACGCAGTATTTT; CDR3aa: CASSMQQDTQYF
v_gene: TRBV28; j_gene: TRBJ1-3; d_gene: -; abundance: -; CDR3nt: TGTGCCAGCAGGGGCGGGGACCACTCTGGAAACACCATATATTTT; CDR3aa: CASRGGDHSGNTIYF
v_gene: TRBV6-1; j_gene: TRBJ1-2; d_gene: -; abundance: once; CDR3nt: TGTGCCAGCAGTGAAGGACAGCTTACTAACTATGGCTACACCTTC; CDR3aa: CASSEGQLTNYGYTF
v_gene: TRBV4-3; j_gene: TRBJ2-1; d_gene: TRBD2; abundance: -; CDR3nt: TGCGCCAGCAGCCAAGAGGGACTAGGCTACAATGAGCAGTTCTTC; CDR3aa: CASSQEGLGYNEQFF
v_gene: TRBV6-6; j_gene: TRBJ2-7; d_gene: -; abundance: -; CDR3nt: TGTGCCAGCAGAGTCCAGGAATACGAGCAGTACTTC; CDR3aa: CASRVQEYEQYF
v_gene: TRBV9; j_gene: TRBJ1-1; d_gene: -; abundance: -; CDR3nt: TGTGCCAGCAGCCTCCCGGGGGCGGAATATAGCGCTGAAGCTTTCTTT; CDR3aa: CASSLPGAEYSAEAFF
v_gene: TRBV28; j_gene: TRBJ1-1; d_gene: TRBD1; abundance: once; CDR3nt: TGTGCCAGCAGTTTAACTGTTCGACTGACAGGGGAACGTGAAGCTTTCTTT; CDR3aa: CASSLTVRLTGEREAFF
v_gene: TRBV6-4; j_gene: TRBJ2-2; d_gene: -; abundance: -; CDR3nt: TGTGCCAGAGGGACGGACGTCGGTGCCGGGGAGCTGTTTTTT; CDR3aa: CARGTDVGAGELFF
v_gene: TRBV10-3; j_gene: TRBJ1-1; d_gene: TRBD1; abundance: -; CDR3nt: TGTGCCATCAGTGTAGAGCGGGACAGGGGCTTTTCGAACACTGAAGCTTTCTTT; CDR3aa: CAISVERDRGFSNTEAFF
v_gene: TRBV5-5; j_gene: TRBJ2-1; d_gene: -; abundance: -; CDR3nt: TGTGCCAGCAGCCTGCCTGGGGCAGGGGCCTACAATGAGCAGTTCTTC; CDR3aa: CASSLPGAGAYNEQFF
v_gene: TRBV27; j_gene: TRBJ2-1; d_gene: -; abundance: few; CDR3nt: TGTGCCAGCAGTGGGTACAATGAGCAGTTCTTC; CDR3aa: CASSGYNEQFF
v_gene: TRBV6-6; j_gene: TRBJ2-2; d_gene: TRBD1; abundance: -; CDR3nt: TGTGCCAGCAGTTACCCGGGGACAGCAGACGGGGAGCTGTTTTTT; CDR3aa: CASSYPGTADGELFF
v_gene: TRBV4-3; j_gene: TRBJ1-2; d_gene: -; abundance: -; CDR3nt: TGCGCCAGCAGCCAAGTAGGGTATGGCTACACCTTC; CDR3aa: CASSQVGYGYTF
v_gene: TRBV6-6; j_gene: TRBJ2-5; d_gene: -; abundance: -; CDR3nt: TGTGCCAGCAGTTACTCGAACATCGGCGAGGAGACCCAGTACTTC; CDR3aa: CASSYSNIGEETQYF
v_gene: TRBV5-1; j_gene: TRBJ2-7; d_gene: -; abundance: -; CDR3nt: TGCGCCAGCAACTTGGTTGTAGGCGAGCAGTACTTC; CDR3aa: CASNLVVGEQYF
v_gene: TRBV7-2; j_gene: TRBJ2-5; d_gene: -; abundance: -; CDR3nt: TGTGCCAGCAGCTTAGGTTTAAACTGGATGCAAGAGACCCAGTACTTC; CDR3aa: CASSLGLNWMQETQYF
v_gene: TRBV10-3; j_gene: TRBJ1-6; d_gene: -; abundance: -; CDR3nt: TGTGCCATCAGTCAGGATTTGGGGTGGTCGGCCCTCCACTTT; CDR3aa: CAISQDLGWSALHF
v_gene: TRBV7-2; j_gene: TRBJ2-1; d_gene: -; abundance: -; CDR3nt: TGTGCCAGCAGCTACCGGACTGGCTACAATGAGCAGTTCTTC; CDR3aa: CASSYRTGYNEQFF
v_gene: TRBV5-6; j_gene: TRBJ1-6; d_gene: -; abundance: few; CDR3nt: TGTGCCAGCAGCCGGTTCGATTCACCCCTCCACTTT; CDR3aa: CASSRFDSPLHF
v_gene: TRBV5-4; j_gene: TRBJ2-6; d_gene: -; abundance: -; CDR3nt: TGTGCCAGCAGCTTGTTCAGTAACTCTGGGGCCAACGTCCTGACTTTC; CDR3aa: CASSLFSNSGANVLTF
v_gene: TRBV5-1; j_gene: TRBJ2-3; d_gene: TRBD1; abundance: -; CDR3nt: TGCGCCAGCAGCTTGGCCAGGGGGCGAGGAGATACGCAGTATTTT; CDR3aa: CASSLARGRGDTQYF
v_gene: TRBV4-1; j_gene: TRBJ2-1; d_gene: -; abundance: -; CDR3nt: TGCGCCAGCAGCCCCGACGGGGTTTACAATGAGCAGTTCTTC; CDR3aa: CASSPDGVYNEQFF
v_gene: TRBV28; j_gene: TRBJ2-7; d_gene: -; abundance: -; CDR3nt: TGTGCCAGCAGTTTACGACTACCCAGGGAGCAGTACTTC; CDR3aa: CASSLRLPREQYF
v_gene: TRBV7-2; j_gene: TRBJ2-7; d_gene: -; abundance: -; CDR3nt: TGTGCCAGCAGCCCAGGGGCAGGTCGCAAATCCCACTACGAGCAGTACTTC; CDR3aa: CASSPGAGRKSHYEQYF
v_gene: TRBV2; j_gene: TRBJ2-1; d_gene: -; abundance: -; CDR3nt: TGTGCCAGCAGTGTGTTGCTGGGGGCGTCCTACAATGAGCAGTTCTTC; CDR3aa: CASSVLLGASYNEQFF
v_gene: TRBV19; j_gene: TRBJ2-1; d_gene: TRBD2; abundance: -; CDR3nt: TGTGCCAGTAGTATCGGGGGGCTAGCGGGAGGGCCCTACAATGAGCAGTTCTTC; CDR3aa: CASSIGGLAGGPYNEQFF
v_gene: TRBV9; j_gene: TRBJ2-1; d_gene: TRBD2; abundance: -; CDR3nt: TGTGCCAGCAGCGTGTCTAGCGGTCCCCTAGGCGAGCAGTTCTTC; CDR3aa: CASSVSSGPLGEQFF
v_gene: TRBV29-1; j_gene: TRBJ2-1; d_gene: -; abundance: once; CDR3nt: TGCAGCGTTTTTGGCCAACCCAATGAGCAGTTCTTC; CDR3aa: CSVFGQPNEQFF
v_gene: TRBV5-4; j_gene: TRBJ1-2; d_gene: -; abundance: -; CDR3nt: TGTGCCAGCAGCCAGGACGGAAACTATGGCTACACCTTC; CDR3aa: CASSQDGNYGYTF
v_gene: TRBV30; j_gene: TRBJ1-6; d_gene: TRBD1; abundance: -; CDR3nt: TGTGCCTGGAGTCTGGACAGGGGAAATTCACCCCTCCACTTT; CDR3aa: CAWSLDRGNSPLHF